The 29 T cell receptor beta chains below were found in one sample sequenced in a study of T cell responses to AZD1222 COVID-19 vaccine. Sequenced by immunoSEQ multiplex PCR; TCRdb stores in-frame clones only, minus some. The profile covers around 250,000 clones, with 85% to 95% appearing a single time and around 0.57% taken by the ten largest. The sequences come from peripheral blood, collected on day 0 of AZD1222 vaccination. The receptors derive from an adult in good health.

The gene calls are TRBV12-3 or TRBV12-4 and TRBJ2-2; 7 nucleotides agree with TRBD1. Trimming removed 5 bases from V and 8 bases from J; junction bases left unmatched: 5. The length of the CDR3 is 13 residues. The CDR3 nucleotides read TGTGCCAGCAGTCCGGGGACAGCTGGGGAGCTGTTTTTT. As protein: CASSPGTAGELFF.

The rearrangement links TRBV9 to TRBJ2-1; 10 bases map to TRBD2. Germline V CDR1 and CDR2: SGDLS, YYNGEE. The CDR3 loop spans 15 amino acids. The junction had 4 bases not matched to a gene; V was cut back by 0 bases and J by 7 bases. This CDR3 reads CASSVDSGRRNEQFF. The CDR3 region has the DNA TGTGCCAGCAGCGTAGATAGCGGGAGGAGGAATGAGCAGTTCTTC.

The chain couples TRBV7-2 to TRBJ1-1; tentatively, D is TRBD1 (5 bases). There are 15 residues in the CDR3. Trimming removed 0 bases from V and 0 bases from J, with 8 bases in between. Germline V gives CDR1 SGHTA, CDR2 FQGNSA. The DNA of the CDR3 is TGTGCCAGCAGCTTAGCGGCAGGGCTGAACACTGAAGCTTTCTTT. Amino acids: CASSLAAGLNTEAFF.

The chain combines TRBV2 with TRBJ1-5, with D perhaps matching TRBD1 (5 bases). This CDR3 has 14 amino acids. Germline CDR1 is SNHLY and CDR2 is FYNNEI. Between the trimmed V and J ends, which lost 6 bases and 0 bases, there was a span of 9 bases. The CDR3 protein is CASRTGISNQPQHF. The CDR3 DNA reads as TGTGCCAGCAGAACAGGAATTAGCAATCAGCCCCAGCATTTT.

The chain employs TRBV10-2 and TRBJ1-6; TRBD1 aligns across 10 bases. V was pared by 2 bases and J by 5 bases, with 3 bases of the junction left unmatched. Germline assignment: CDR1 WSHSY and CDR2 SAAADI. The CDR3 runs 16 residues. Here the CDR3 DNA reads TGCGCCAGCAGTGAGCTCGGGACAGGGGATAATTCACCCCTCCACTTT. This translates into CASSELGTGDNSPLHF.

V is TRBV7-6 and J is TRBJ2-7; 9 nucleotides line up with TRBD1. Germline V gives CDR1 SGHVS, CDR2 FNYEAQ. V lost 5 bases, J lost 5 bases, and 10 bases stayed unmatched. The CDR3 runs to 15 residues. The CDR3 spells CASSHATGTGNEQYF. The CDR3 DNA sequence: TGTGCCAGCAGCCACGCGACGGGGACAGGGAACGAGCAGTACTTC.

This clone was picked up one time. The V call is TRBV29-1, the J call TRBJ1-1, with D unresolved. V lost 4 bases and J 1 base, leaving 13 bases between the germline ends. CDR1 and CDR2 (germline): SQVTM, ANQGSEA. The CDR3 consists of 14 residues. The CDR3 spells CSVVEQGPNTEAFF. CDR3 nucleotide sequence: TGCAGCGTTGTGGAGCAAGGACCGAACACTGAAGCTTTCTTT.

The rearrangement links TRBV29-1 to TRBJ2-7; possibly TRBD1 for D (5 bases). The CDR3 loop spans 14 amino acids. CDR1 and CDR2 (germline): SQVTM, ANQGSEA. V dropped 6 bases and J dropped 0 bases, with 15 bases sitting between them. CDR3 residues: CSVRSDSLSYEQYF. CDR3 nucleotide sequence: TGCAGCGTCCGCTCCGACAGCCTCTCCTACGAGCAGTACTTC.

The rearrangement uses TRBV20-1 and TRBJ1-4; D not resolved. The CDR3 runs 12 residues. The germline V and J ends were trimmed by 3 bases and 5 bases, with 7 bases remaining between them. Germline values: CDR1 DFQATT, CDR2 SNEGSKA (reference sequence). For the CDR3, the DNA is TGCAGTGCTAGTAACTCCAATGAAAAACTGTTTTTT. Its protein product is CSASNSNEKLFF.

The chain couples TRBV9 to TRBJ2-1, with 16 bases aligning to TRBD2. In germline, CDR1 is SGDLS, CDR2 YYNGEE. The CDR3 consists of 18 residues. Unmatched junction bases numbered 5, after V lost 0 bases and J lost 5 bases. In nucleotides, the CDR3 is TGTGCCAGCAGCGTAGAGGGACTAGCGGGAGGGAGAAACAATGAGCAGTTCTTC. The encoded protein is CASSVEGLAGGRNNEQFF.

The CDR3 is CASSEMGGGQPQHF. In nucleotides, the CDR3 is TGTGCCAGCAGTGAAATGGGGGGCGGACAGCCCCAGCATTTT. The rearrangement joins TRBV2 to TRBJ1-5; D may be TRBD1 (6 bases). V was trimmed by 2 bases and J by 7 bases, leaving 12 bases between them. The CDR3 totals 14 residues. Germline CDR1 is SNHLY and CDR2 is FYNNEI.

This clone was detected only once. This chain connects TRBV5-1 to TRBJ2-1; D assignment may be TRBD1 or TRBD2 (6 bases each). CDR1 and CDR2 from the germline V gene are SGHRS and YFSETQ. The V end was cut by 1 base, the J end by 3 bases, with 14 bases between. This CDR3 spans 16 amino acids. CDR3 in DNA: TGCGCCAGCAGCTTGTCTTGGGGGGCGAACTACAATGAGCAGTTCTTC. It yields the protein CASSLSWGANYNEQFF. Combining the CDR3 with reference TRBV5-1 and TRBJ2-1 gives the whole variable domain KAGVTQTPRYLIKTRGQQVTLSCSPISGHRSVSWYQQTPGQGLQFLFEYFSETQRNKGNFPGRFSGRQFSNSRSEMNVSTLELGDSALYLCASSLSWGANYNEQFFGPGTRLTVL.

The CDR3: CASSQASRGTFSYNEQFF. The CDR3 bases are TGTGCCAGCAGCCAAGCCTCCCGGGGCACCTTCTCCTACAATGAGCAGTTCTTC. The chain employs TRBV14 and TRBJ2-1, with D perhaps TRBD1 or TRBD2 (5 bases each). This CDR3 contains 18 residues. Germline V gene data show CDR1 as SGHDN and CDR2 as FVKESK. V shed 1 base and J shed 0 bases, with 16 bases lying between them.

The chain joins TRBV18 to TRBJ1-2; possible D gene TRBD1, 5 bases. The CDR3 contains 14 residues. Looked up from germline, CDR1 is KGHSH and CDR2 is LQKENI. Trimming stripped 3 bases from V and 3 bases from J, with 11 bases between. Here the CDR3 reads CASSPTGTDYGYTF. CDR3 in DNA: TGTGCCAGCTCACCTACCGGGACGGACTATGGCTACACCTTC.

This chain connects TRBV27 to TRBJ2-1, with 8 bases identical to TRBD2. With V trimmed by 4 bases and J by 4 bases, 9 bases remained unmatched. The CDR3 contains 16 residues. Germline values: CDR1 MNHEY, CDR2 SMNVEV (reference sequence). CDR3: CASSSLKRGSYNEQFF. CDR3 DNA: TGTGCCAGCAGTTCGCTCAAGCGGGGGAGTTACAATGAGCAGTTCTTC.

V gene TRBV7-3 combines with J gene TRBJ2-1; D is unresolved. The CDR3 has 11 residues. Per germline, CDR1 SGHTA and CDR2 FQGTGA. V lost 4 bases, J lost 7 bases, and 5 bases lay in between. CDR3 in amino acids: CASSSRNEQFF. The CDR3 DNA is TGTGCCAGCAGCTCTCGGAATGAGCAGTTCTTC.

The chain employs TRBV4-1 and TRBJ2-4, with D uncertain. CDR1 is MGHRA, CDR2 YSYEKL, per germline. There are 17 residues in the CDR3. V lost 2 bases, J lost 0 bases, and 14 bases lay in between. CDR3 in DNA: TGCGCCAGCAGCCAACCCCAAGGTCCCCGAGCCAAAAACATTCAGTACTTC. Its translation is CASSQPQGPRAKNIQYF.

The chain employs TRBV27 and TRBJ2-7; possible D gene TRBD1, 6 bases. The V gene lost 7 bases and the J gene lost 3 bases, with 13 bases spanning the gap. This CDR3 spans 13 amino acids. From germline, CDR1 is MNHEY and CDR2 SMNVEV (reference sequence). Written as DNA, the CDR3 is TGTGCCAGCAAACCAACAGGGAACTACGAGCAGTACTTC. This sequence encodes CASKPTGNYEQYF.

In the case of this clone: Distinct nucleotide sequences in the sample also encode this CDR3. The V and J genes are TRBV7-9 and TRBJ2-5; 11 bases are a match to TRBD1. Germline values: CDR1 SEHNR, CDR2 FQNEAQ (reference sequence). The CDR3 length is 15 residues. Unmatched junction bases numbered 5, after V lost 4 bases and J lost 4 bases. In DNA, the CDR3 is TGTGCCAGCAGCTCCGGGACAGGGGGGCGAGAGACCCAGTACTTC. Encoded protein: CASSSGTGGRETQYF.

Regarding this clone: Mismatch with germline at one junction end may stem from a read error. The CDR3, as DNA: TGTGCCAGCAGACAGGGATCCTCCAATGAGCAGTTCTTC. Protein product: CASRQGSSNEQFF. V is TRBV7-2 and J is TRBJ2-1, with D perhaps matching TRBD1 (6 bases). CDR3 length equals 13 residues. Germline V gene sequence: CDR1 SGHTA, CDR2 FQGNSA.

J is TRBJ2-7 and V is TRBV5-4, with TRBD2 matching over 9 bases. In germline, CDR1 is SGHNT, CDR2 YYREEE (reference sequence). Unmatched junction bases numbered 5, after V lost 0 bases and J lost 4 bases. The CDR3 has 15 residues. The CDR3 sequence: CASSLESSGVYEQYF. In nucleotides, the CDR3 is TGTGCCAGCAGCTTGGAGTCTAGCGGGGTATACGAGCAGTACTTC.

CDR3 nucleotide sequence: TGCAGCGTTGAGGGGTCCGCGACACTAACCAACTATGGCTACACCTTC. Encoded protein: CSVEGSATLTNYGYTF. The chain couples TRBV29-1 to TRBJ1-2; D gene unclear. Germline V gene data show CDR1 as SQVTM and CDR2 as ANQGSEA. V lost 3 bases and J lost 2, with 19 bases in between. The CDR3 contains 16 residues. Together with reference TRBV29-1 and TRBJ1-2, the CDR3 gives the full variable domain: SAVISQKPSRDICQRGTSLTIQCQVDSQVTMMFWYRQQPGQSLTLIATANQGSEATYESGFVIDKFPISRPNLTFSTLTVSNMSPEDSSIYLCSVEGSATLTNYGYTFGSGTRLTVV.

CDR3 sequence (DNA): TGTGCCAGCAGTTACTCGGGACAGGGGATTGGCTACGAGCAGTACTTC. Translating it yields CASSYSGQGIGYEQYF. The V gene is TRBV6-5, the J gene TRBJ2-7; 10 bases are shared with TRBD1. CDR1 and CDR2 from the germline V gene are MNHEY and SVGAGI. This CDR3 is 16 amino acids long. J gave up 3 bases and V 0 bases, and 5 bases lay outside the gene matches.

The CDR3: CASSLEHPYWEQYF. CDR3 nucleotide sequence: TGTGCCAGCAGTTTAGAGCACCCCTACTGGGAGCAGTACTTC. The V and J genes are TRBV27 and TRBJ2-7; D is unresolved. The CDR3 sequence is 14 residues long. V lost 2 bases and J 7 bases, leaving 15 bases between the germline ends. Germline V gene sequence: CDR1 MNHEY, CDR2 SMNVEV (reference sequence).

This clone is a singleton in its sample. The chain uses TRBV5-1 and TRBJ2-2; D remains unclear. CDR3 length: 16 residues. Germline V gene lookup returns CDR1 SGHRS and CDR2 YFSETQ. The ends were cut back, 0 bases at V and 1 base at J, with 10 bases in the middle. The CDR3 DNA is TGCGCCAGCAGCTTGGCCGGCAGACTGAACACCGGGGAGCTGTTTTTT. It encodes CASSLAGRLNTGELFF.

This clone appeared once. The sample contains more than one DNA sequence encoding this CDR3. The J gene is TRBJ2-7, the V gene TRBV7-2; 7 bases agree with TRBD2. Germline loops: CDR1 SGHTA, CDR2 FQGNSA. V dropped 5 bases and J dropped 0; count of bases not matched to a gene: 4. This CDR3 is 14 amino acids long. CDR3 DNA: TGTGCCAGCAGCCTGAAGCGGGGCTCCTACGAGCAGTACTTC. Its protein product is CASSLKRGSYEQYF.

This clone was found a few times. V gene TRBV7-2 combines with J gene TRBJ2-5; the D is unclear. CDR3 size: 14 residues. Germline lookup yields CDR1 SGHTA and CDR2 FQGNSA. Trimming removed 0 bases from V and 3 bases from J, with 8 bases in between. The CDR3 nucleotides are TGTGCCAGCAGCTTAGCGGTAGGGAAAGAGACCCAGTACTTC. Translation: CASSLAVGKETQYF.

V usage is TRBV5-5 and J usage is TRBJ2-7; TRBD1 matches 10 bases. The V segment lost 0 bases and the J segment 2 bases; nucleotides outside the gene matches: 2. CDR1 is SGHKS, CDR2 YYEKEE, per germline (reference sequence). This CDR3 has 15 residues. CDR3 region: CASSLDGTGAYEQYF. CDR3 bases: TGTGCCAGCAGCTTGGACGGGACAGGGGCCTACGAGCAGTACTTC.

CDR3 nucleotide sequence: TGTGCCAGCTCCCCGACTAGCGGGAGCTACAATGAGCAGTTCTTC. Residues: CASSPTSGSYNEQFF. The chain joins TRBV7-2 to TRBJ2-1; 12 positions agree with TRBD2. The CDR3 is 15 residues long. From germline, CDR1 is SGHTA and CDR2 FQGNSA. Trimming at V came to 8 bases and at J to 3 bases, leaving 5 bases not matched to a gene.